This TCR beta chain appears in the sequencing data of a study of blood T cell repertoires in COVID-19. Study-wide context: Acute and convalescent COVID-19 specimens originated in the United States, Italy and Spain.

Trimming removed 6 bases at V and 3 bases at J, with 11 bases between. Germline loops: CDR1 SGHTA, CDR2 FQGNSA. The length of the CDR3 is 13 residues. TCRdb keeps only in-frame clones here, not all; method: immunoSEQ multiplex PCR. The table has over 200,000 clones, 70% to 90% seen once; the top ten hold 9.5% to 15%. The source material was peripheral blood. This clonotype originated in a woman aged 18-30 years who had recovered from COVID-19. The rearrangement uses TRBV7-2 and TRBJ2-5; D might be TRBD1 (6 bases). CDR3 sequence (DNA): TGTGCCAGCAGTCGACAGGTCGAAGAGACCCAGTACTTC. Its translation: CASSRQVEETQYF.